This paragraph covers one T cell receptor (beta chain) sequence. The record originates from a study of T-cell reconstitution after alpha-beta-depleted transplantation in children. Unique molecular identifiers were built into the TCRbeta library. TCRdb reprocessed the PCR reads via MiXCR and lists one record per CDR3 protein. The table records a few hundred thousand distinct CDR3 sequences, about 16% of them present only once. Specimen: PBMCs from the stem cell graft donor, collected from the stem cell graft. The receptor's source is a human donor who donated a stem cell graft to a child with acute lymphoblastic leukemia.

The CDR3 loop is CASSSTGQGEEDEQYF. CDR3 sequence (DNA): TGCGCCAGCAGCTCGACCGGACAGGGTGAAGAGGACGAGCAGTACTTC. The rearrangement links TRBV5-1 to TRBJ2-7; 8 nucleotides align to TRBD1. Trimming cost V 3 bases and J 5 bases; bases outside gene matches: 13. The CDR3 is 16 amino acids. The germline V gene has CDR1 SGHRS and CDR2 YFSETQ.